Below are 31 T cell receptor beta chains sequenced from a single sample in a study of shared clonotypes between healthy human individuals. Clones were sequenced by immunoSEQ multiplex PCR, and TCRdb holds only the in-frame ones, with some missing. This sample yields approximately 2.4 million clones, of which around 95% are seen a single time; around 0.13% belongs to the top ten. Source material: naive CD4+ T cells sorted from blood. The sample's subset: CD45RA+ positively selected. The origin of the receptors is a man between 18 and 29 years old in good health.

The chain uses TRBV7-9 and TRBJ1-1; no definite D call. The V and J ends lost 1 base and 1 base respectively, with 10 bases between them. The CDR3 totals 15 residues. Germline CDR1 reads SEHNR; CDR2 reads FQNEAQ (reference sequence). CDR3 residues: CASSLVPEKNTEAFF. The CDR3 nucleotides are TGTGCCAGCAGCTTAGTGCCAGAGAAGAACACTGAAGCTTTCTTT.

The chain employs TRBV6-5 and TRBJ1-3; D ambiguous. Trimming left V 8 bases short and J 0 bases short, with 8 bases between. The germline V gene encodes CDR1 MNHEY and CDR2 SVGAGI. This CDR3 comprises 13 residues. The CDR3 nucleotides are TGTGCCAGCCTCGTGAGCTCTGGAAACACCATATATTTT. Translation: CASLVSSGNTIYF.

This clone was detected once. The gene calls are TRBV30 and TRBJ2-1; 8 positions match TRBD2. In germline, CDR1 is GTSNPN, CDR2 SVGIG (reference sequence). This CDR3 has 16 amino acids. The V segment lost 3 bases and the J segment 3 bases; nucleotides outside the gene matches: 10. DNA for the CDR3: TGTGCCTGGAGGTCACTAGCGGCCAAAAACTACAATGAGCAGTTCTTC. This codes for CAWRSLAAKNYNEQFF.

This clone came up once. Distinct nucleotide sequences in the sample also encode this CDR3. The chain joins TRBV7-9 to TRBJ2-5; D uncertain. The CDR3 is 13 residues long. Trimming removed 1 base from V and 1 base from J, with 4 bases in between. Germline V lookup: CDR1 SEHNR, CDR2 FQNEAQ (reference sequence). The CDR3 DNA is TGTGCCAGCAGCTTAGGCAGCCAAGAGACCCAGTACTTC. Protein product: CASSLGSQETQYF.

The J gene is TRBJ2-5, the V gene TRBV7-8; D gene unclear. Germline V gives CDR1 SGHVS, CDR2 FQNEAQ. Trimming stripped 9 bases from V and 2 bases from J, with 19 bases between. The CDR3 is made up of 15 amino acids. The CDR3 sequence is CARDQKGRRQETQYF. CDR3 nucleotides: TGTGCCAGGGATCAGAAAGGGCGTCGGCAAGAGACCCAGTACTTC.

This chain connects TRBV18 to TRBJ1-2; weak D call: TRBD1 (6 bases). The CDR3 consists of 15 residues. Trimming cost V 1 base and J 4 bases, with 13 bases left between them. Germline values: CDR1 KGHSH, CDR2 LQKENI. The CDR3 here is CASSPLPGEGYGYTF. Here the CDR3 DNA reads TGTGCCAGCTCACCACTCCCAGGGGAAGGCTATGGCTACACCTTC.

This chain joins TRBV9 and TRBJ2-2, with D perhaps TRBD1 (5 bases). This CDR3 contains 15 residues. V lost 3 bases and J lost 1, with 10 bases in between. Germline V gives CDR1 SGDLS, CDR2 YYNGEE. The DNA of the CDR3 is TGTGCCAGCAGCGGGACATCCCTGAACACCGGGGAGCTGTTTTTT. Translation gives CASSGTSLNTGELFF.

About this clone itself: The identical CDR3 is also encoded by other nucleotide sequences in the sample. The CDR3 nucleotides read TGTGCCAGCAGTGACGGATCCTATGGCTACACCTTC. This gives the protein CASSDGSYGYTF. The rearrangement uses TRBV6-4 and TRBJ1-2; D call uncertain. Germline CDR1 is MRHNA and CDR2 is SNTAGT. The CDR3 consists of 12 residues. Between the trimmed V and J ends, which lost 2 bases and 4 bases, there was a span of 5 bases.

The chain links TRBV28 to TRBJ2-7, with D perhaps matching TRBD2 (6 bases). This CDR3 has 12 amino acids. The V end was cut by 1 base, the J end by 13 bases, with 14 bases between. Looked up from germline, CDR1 is MDHEN and CDR2 is SYDVKM. The CDR3 DNA reads as TGTGCCAGCAGTTTATCGGGGGAACTAAGATACTTC. This encodes CASSLSGELRYF. The full variable domain, its missing parts supplied by reference TRBV28 and TRBJ2-7, is DVKVTQSSRYLVKRTGEKVFLECVQDMDHENMFWYRQDPGLGLRLIYFSYDVKMKEKGDIPEGYSVSREKKERFSLILESASTNQTSMYLCASSLSGELRYFGPGTRLTVT.

This chain uses TRBV11-3 with TRBJ2-5, with no clear D. Trimming took 0 bases from V and 2 from J, leaving 7 bases between them. Germline CDR1 and CDR2: SGHNT and YENEEA. The CDR3 has 14 amino acids. CDR3 in DNA: TGTGCCAGCAGCTTAGATGTAAGACAAGAGACCCAGTACTTC. As protein: CASSLDVRQETQYF.

The chain links TRBV11-2 to TRBJ1-1; D ambiguous. Trimming shortened V by 7 bases and J by 5 bases, and 14 bases separated the two germline ends. This CDR3 has 13 residues. Per the germline V gene, CDR1 is SGHAT and CDR2 is FQNNGV. The chain's CDR3 is CASKRLPGTEAFF. The CDR3 nucleotides are TGTGCCAGCAAGAGGCTTCCGGGAACTGAAGCTTTCTTT.

Only a few counts were recorded for this clone. DNA for the CDR3: TGCGCCAGCAGCTTTACAGAATCCTATGGCTACACCTTC. Translation: CASSFTESYGYTF. The chain carries TRBV5-1 and TRBJ1-2; no reliable D call. Germline loops: CDR1 SGHRS, CDR2 YFSETQ. The CDR3 contains 13 residues. Deletions cut 2 bases from V and 4 bases from J, with 9 bases between.

On this clone itself: The junction shows a germline mismatch at one end, possibly a read error. The rearrangement links TRBV7-2 to TRBJ1-2; D gene uncertain. The germline V gene encodes CDR1 SGHTA and CDR2 FQGNSA. The CDR3 has 12 residues. In DNA form, the CDR3 reads TGTGCCAGCAGCTTAGTAGTAGGCACTGGATTCTTC. This gives the protein CASSLVVGTGFF. The whole variable domain, remainder taken from reference TRBV7-2 and TRBJ1-2, is GAGVSQSPSNKVTEKGKDVELRCDPISGHTALYWYRQSLGQGLEFLIYFQGNSAPDKSGLPSDRFSAERTGGSVSTLTIQRTQQEDSAVYLCASSLVVGTGFFGSGTRLTVV.

This rearrangement joins TRBV20-1 to TRBJ2-5; D remains ambiguous. Germline V CDR1 and CDR2: DFQATT, SNEGSKA (reference sequence). V gave up 3 bases and J gave up 3 bases, with 5 bases separating them. The CDR3 covers 11 residues. Here the CDR3 DNA reads TGCAGTGCTAGGAACAAAGAGACCCAGTACTTC. This sequence encodes CSARNKETQYF.

The J gene is TRBJ2-7, the V gene TRBV5-6, with 10 bases fitting TRBD1. The CDR3 consists of 15 residues. The V gene's germline CDR1 is SGHDT and CDR2 YYEEEE. The J segment lost 2 bases and the V segment lost 4 bases, leaving 6 bases of the junction unmatched. The CDR3 sequence is CASSADRGAPYEQYF. The CDR3 nucleotides are TGTGCCAGCAGCGCGGACAGGGGGGCCCCCTACGAGCAGTACTTC.

To note about this clone: At one end, the junction sequence differs from germline, possibly due to a read error. The J gene is TRBJ2-2, the V gene TRBV7-7; tentatively, D is TRBD1 or TRBD2 (5 bases each). CDR1 and CDR2 (germline): SSHAT, FNYEAQ (reference sequence). The CDR3 length is 16 residues. CDR3: CASSPRGSRNTGELFF. CDR3 DNA: TGTGCTAGCAGCCCCCGGGGCAGCCGAAACACCGGGGAGCTGTTTTTT.

The chain has TRBV4-3 and TRBJ1-1, with D unclear. Deletions cut 0 bases from V and 2 bases from J, with 7 bases between. CDR1 is LGHNA and CDR2 is YSLEER in the germline V gene. There are 14 residues in the CDR3. CDR3 in DNA: TGCGCCAGCAGCCAAGATTGGAGTAACACTGAAGCTTTCTTT. Protein sequence: CASSQDWSNTEAFF.

The chain carries TRBV30 and TRBJ2-7; 8 bases match TRBD1. The CDR3 runs 13 residues. J lost 3 bases, V lost 2 bases, and 3 bases had no gene match. From germline, CDR1 is GTSNPN and CDR2 SVGIG (reference sequence). CDR3 amino acids: CAWSHGQGYEQYF. As DNA, the CDR3 is TGTGCCTGGAGTCACGGACAGGGCTACGAGCAGTACTTC.

The chain uses TRBV5-1 and TRBJ2-3; no clear D gene. The germline V gene has CDR1 SGHRS and CDR2 YFSETQ. The CDR3 loop spans 13 amino acids. Trimming pared 2 bases from V and 2 bases from J, leaving 6 bases between. CDR3: CASSFENTDTQYF. The CDR3 DNA is TGCGCCAGCAGCTTCGAAAACACAGATACGCAGTATTTT.

The V call is TRBV14, the J call TRBJ2-1, with no clear D. The CDR3 is made up of 14 amino acids. V was cut by 1 base and J by 8 bases, with 12 bases left in between. Germline V CDR1 and CDR2: SGHDN, FVKESK. CDR3 sequence (DNA): TGTGCCAGCAGCCAAGTGGTTAGCATGCATGAGCAGTTCTTC. Its protein product is CASSQVVSMHEQFF.

This sequence joins TRBV10-1 and TRBJ1-1; D perhaps matches TRBD1 (5 bases). The germline gives CDR1 WNHNN, CDR2 SYGVQD (reference sequence). Deletions cut 2 bases from V and 0 bases from J, with 10 bases between. The CDR3 runs to 15 residues. The CDR3 sequence: CASSEEQGVNTEAFF. CDR3 bases: TGCGCCAGCAGTGAGGAGCAGGGTGTGAACACTGAAGCTTTCTTT.

The rearrangement joins TRBV4-1 to TRBJ2-5, with TRBD1 matching 7 bases. The germline V gene encodes CDR1 MGHRA and CDR2 YSYEKL. V lost 0 bases and J lost 3; bases outside the gene matches: 16. The CDR3 consists of 19 residues. The CDR3 here is CASSQEPLSAGQAEETQYF. As DNA, the CDR3 is TGCGCCAGCAGCCAAGAACCGCTCTCAGCTGGACAGGCGGAAGAGACCCAGTACTTC.

J is TRBJ2-5 and V is TRBV11-2; a possible D gene is TRBD1 (5 bases). The CDR3 covers 15 residues. The V gene lost 3 bases and the J gene lost 1 base, with 12 bases spanning the gap. Germline CDR1 reads SGHAT; CDR2 reads FQNNGV. CDR3: CASSFVGRGQETQYF. The DNA for the CDR3 is TGTGCCAGCAGCTTTGTTGGTAGGGGCCAAGAGACCCAGTACTTC.

With regard to this clone: A junction boundary mismatches the germline segment, possibly from a read error. The J gene is TRBJ2-7, the V gene TRBV20-1, with D unclear. Germline V gene lookup returns CDR1 DFQATT and CDR2 SNEGSKA (reference sequence). This CDR3 has 11 amino acids. The CDR3 region is CSARESYGQYF. The CDR3 bases are TGCAGTGCTAGAGAATCTTACGGGCAGTACTTC.

The chain has TRBV9 and TRBJ2-5, with D perhaps matching TRBD2 (6 bases). Germline V CDR1 and CDR2: SGDLS, YYNGEE. The germline V and J ends were trimmed by 4 bases and 5 bases, with 9 bases remaining between them. The CDR3 is 12 amino acids. Here the CDR3 DNA reads TGTGCCAGCAGCAGGGACTCGGAGACCCAGTACTTC. It encodes CASSRDSETQYF.

The V call is TRBV6-5, the J call TRBJ2-7, with D maybe TRBD2 (6 bases). CDR3 length equals 14 residues. The V gene lost 4 bases and the J gene lost 1 base, with 11 bases spanning the gap. CDR1 and CDR2 from the germline V gene are MNHEY and SVGAGI. CDR3 region: CASSSATSSYEQYF. CDR3 nucleotides: TGTGCCAGCAGTTCCGCGACTAGTTCCTACGAGCAGTACTTC.

J is TRBJ1-5 and V is TRBV5-1; D not certain. V dropped 5 bases and J dropped 0 bases, with 18 bases sitting between them. Germline V lookup: CDR1 SGHRS, CDR2 YFSETQ. The CDR3 runs to 17 residues. Here the CDR3 DNA reads TGCGCCAGCAGATGTCGGAGAAACCCTTATAGCAATCAGCCCCAGCATTTT. It codes for CASRCRRNPYSNQPQHF. Full variable domain (missing parts from reference TRBV5-1 and TRBJ1-5): KAGVTQTPRYLIKTRGQQVTLSCSPISGHRSVSWYQQTPGQGLQFLFEYFSETQRNKGNFPGRFSGRQFSNSRSEMNVSTLELGDSALYLCASRCRRNPYSNQPQHFGDGTRLSIL.

The chain links TRBV11-2 to TRBJ2-5, with TRBD2 matching 7 bases. Germline V gives CDR1 SGHAT, CDR2 FQNNGV. The CDR3 extends over 15 amino acids. V lost 2 bases to trimming and J lost 2 bases; unmatched junction nucleotides: 5. CDR3 region: CASSLSSGGQETQYF. The CDR3 DNA sequence: TGTGCCAGCAGCTTAAGTTCGGGGGGTCAAGAGACCCAGTACTTC.

Comments on this clone: Within the sample, other DNA sequences also encode this same CDR3. The chain combines TRBV5-4 with TRBJ2-2; unclear D gene. The CDR3 loop spans 14 amino acids. The germline CDR1 and CDR2 sequences are SGHNT and YYREEE (reference sequence). With 2 bases removed from V and 1 base from J, the gap between germline ends came to 6 bases. This CDR3 reads CASSLSRNTGELFF. The DNA of the CDR3 is TGTGCCAGCAGCTTATCCCGGAACACCGGGGAGCTGTTTTTT.

This clone was recorded only once. The J gene is TRBJ2-3, the V gene TRBV18; D may be TRBD1 (5 bases). V dropped 3 bases and J dropped 0 bases, with 10 bases sitting between them. Germline CDR1 reads KGHSH; CDR2 reads LQKENI. This CDR3 has 15 amino acids. CDR3 nucleotides: TGTGCCAGCTCACCCACAGGCACTAGCACAGATACGCAGTATTTT. It codes for CASSPTGTSTDTQYF.

The gene calls are TRBV7-8 and TRBJ1-2, with unresolved D. The germline CDR1 and CDR2 sequences are SGHVS and FQNEAQ. V lost 5 bases to trimming and J lost 7 bases, with 17 bases between them. The CDR3 sequence is 14 residues long. CDR3 residues: CASSAPAGMSGYTF. CDR3 bases: TGTGCCAGCAGCGCCCCGGCGGGAATGAGTGGCTACACCTTC.